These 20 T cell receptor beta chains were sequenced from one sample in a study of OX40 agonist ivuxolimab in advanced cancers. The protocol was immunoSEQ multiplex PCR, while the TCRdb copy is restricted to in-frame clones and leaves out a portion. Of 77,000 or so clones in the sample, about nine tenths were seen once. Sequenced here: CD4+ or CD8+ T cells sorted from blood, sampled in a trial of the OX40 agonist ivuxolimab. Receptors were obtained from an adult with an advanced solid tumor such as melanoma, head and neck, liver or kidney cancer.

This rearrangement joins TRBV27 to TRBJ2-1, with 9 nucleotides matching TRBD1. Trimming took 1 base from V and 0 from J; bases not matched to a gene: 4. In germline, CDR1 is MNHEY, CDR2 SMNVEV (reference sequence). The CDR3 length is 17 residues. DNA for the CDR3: TGTGCCAGCAGTTTATTTCTGGGACAGGGCTCCTACAATGAGCAGTTCTTC. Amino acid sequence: CASSLFLGQGSYNEQFF.

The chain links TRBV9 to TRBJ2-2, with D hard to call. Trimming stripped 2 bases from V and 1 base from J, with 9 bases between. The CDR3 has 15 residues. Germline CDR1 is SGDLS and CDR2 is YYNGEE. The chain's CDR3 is CASSVPGRNTGELFF. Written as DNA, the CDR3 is TGTGCCAGCAGCGTCCCGGGTCGGAACACCGGGGAGCTGTTTTTT. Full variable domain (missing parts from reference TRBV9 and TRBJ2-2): DSGVTQTPKHLITATGQRVTLRCSPRSGDLSVYWYQQSLDQGLQFLIQYYNGEERAKGNILERFSAQQFPDLHSELNLSSLELGDSALYFCASSVPGRNTGELFFGEGSRLTVL.

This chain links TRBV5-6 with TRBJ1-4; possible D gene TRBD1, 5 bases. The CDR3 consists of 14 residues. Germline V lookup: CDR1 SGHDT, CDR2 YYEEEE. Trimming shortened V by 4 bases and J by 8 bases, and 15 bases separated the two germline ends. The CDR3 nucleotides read TGTGCCAGCAGCATCGGGACTTTTGGGGAAAAACTGTTTTTT. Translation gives CASSIGTFGEKLFF.

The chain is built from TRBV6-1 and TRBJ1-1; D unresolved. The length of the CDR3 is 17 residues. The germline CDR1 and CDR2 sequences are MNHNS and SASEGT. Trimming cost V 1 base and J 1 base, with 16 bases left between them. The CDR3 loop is CASSEGGEFRWNTEAFF. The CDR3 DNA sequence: TGTGCCAGCAGTGAAGGAGGTGAGTTCCGATGGAACACTGAAGCTTTCTTT.

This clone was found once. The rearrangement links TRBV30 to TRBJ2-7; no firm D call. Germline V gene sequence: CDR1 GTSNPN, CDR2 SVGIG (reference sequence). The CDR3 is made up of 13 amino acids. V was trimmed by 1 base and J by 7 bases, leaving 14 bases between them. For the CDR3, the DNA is TGTGCCTGGAGTGCCTCGGGCTTTTCGGAGCAGTACTTC. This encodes CAWSASGFSEQYF.

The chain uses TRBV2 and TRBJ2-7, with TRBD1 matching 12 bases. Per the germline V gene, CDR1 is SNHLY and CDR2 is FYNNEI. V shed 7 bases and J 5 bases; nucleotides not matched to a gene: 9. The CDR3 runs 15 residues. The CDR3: CASTNRDRGLHEQYF. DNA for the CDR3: TGTGCCAGCACTAACCGGGACAGGGGGCTCCACGAGCAGTACTTC.

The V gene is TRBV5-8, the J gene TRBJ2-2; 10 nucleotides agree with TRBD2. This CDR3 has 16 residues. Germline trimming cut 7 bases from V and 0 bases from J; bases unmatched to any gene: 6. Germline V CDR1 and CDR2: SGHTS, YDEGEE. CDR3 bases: TGTGCCAGCGAGGCTAGCGGGGGTCCGAACACCGGGGAGCTGTTTTTT. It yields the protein CASEASGGPNTGELFF.

The CDR3 coding sequence is TGCGCCAGCAGCTTGGCCACGCTCGATGGTCTTGGCACTGAAGCTTTCTTT. Translation: CASSLATLDGLGTEAFF. This chain joins TRBV5-1 and TRBJ1-1; D remains ambiguous. CDR1 and CDR2 from the germline V gene are SGHRS and YFSETQ. This CDR3 contains 17 residues. Trimming took off 0 bases at V and 4 bases at J, with 19 bases between the two ends.

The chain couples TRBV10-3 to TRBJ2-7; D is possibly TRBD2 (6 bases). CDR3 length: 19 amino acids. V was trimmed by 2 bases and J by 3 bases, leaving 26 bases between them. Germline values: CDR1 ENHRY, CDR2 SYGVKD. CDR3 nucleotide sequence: TGTGCCATCAGTGAGATTTGGACTAATGTCGACTCGGGCATCTACGAGCAGTACTTC. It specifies CAISEIWTNVDSGIYEQYF.

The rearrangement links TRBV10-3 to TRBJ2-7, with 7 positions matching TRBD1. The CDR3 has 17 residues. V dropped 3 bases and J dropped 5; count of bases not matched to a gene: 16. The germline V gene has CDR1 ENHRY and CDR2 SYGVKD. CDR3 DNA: TGTGCCATCAGTGATGTTCCCGGAGACAGGGAAAGCAACGAGCAGTACTTC. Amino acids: CAISDVPGDRESNEQYF.

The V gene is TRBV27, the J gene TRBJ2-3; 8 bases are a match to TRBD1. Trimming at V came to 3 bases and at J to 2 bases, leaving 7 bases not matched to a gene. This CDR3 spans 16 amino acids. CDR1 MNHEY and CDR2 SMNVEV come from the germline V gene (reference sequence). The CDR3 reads CASSFWTGKYTDTQYF. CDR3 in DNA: TGTGCCAGCAGTTTTTGGACAGGGAAATACACAGATACGCAGTATTTT.

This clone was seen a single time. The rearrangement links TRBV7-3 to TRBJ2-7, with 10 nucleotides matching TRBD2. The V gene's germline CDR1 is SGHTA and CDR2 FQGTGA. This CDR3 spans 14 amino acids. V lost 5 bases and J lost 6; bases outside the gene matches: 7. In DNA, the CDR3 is TGTGCCAGCAGCACAAGCGGGGGGGCCCTCGAGCAGTACTTC. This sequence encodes CASSTSGGALEQYF.

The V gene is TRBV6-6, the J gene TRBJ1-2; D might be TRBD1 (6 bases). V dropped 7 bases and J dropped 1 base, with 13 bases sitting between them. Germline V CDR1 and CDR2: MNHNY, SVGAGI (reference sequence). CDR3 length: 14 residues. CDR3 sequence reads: CASTSGVGNYGYTF. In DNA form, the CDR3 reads TGTGCCAGCACTTCAGGGGTCGGTAACTATGGCTACACCTTC.

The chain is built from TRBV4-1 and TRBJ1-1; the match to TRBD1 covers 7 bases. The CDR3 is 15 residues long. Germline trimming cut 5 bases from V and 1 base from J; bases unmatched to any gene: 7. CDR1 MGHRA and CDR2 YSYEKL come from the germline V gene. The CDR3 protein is CASSKSGQPNTEAFF. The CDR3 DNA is TGCGCCAGCAGCAAATCGGGACAGCCGAACACTGAAGCTTTCTTT.

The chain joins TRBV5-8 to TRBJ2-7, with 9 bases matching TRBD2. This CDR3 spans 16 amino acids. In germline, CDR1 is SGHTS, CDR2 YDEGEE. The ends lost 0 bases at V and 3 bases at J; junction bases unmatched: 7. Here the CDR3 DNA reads TGTGCCAGCAGCTTGGAAGGTTTGCGGGGGGGCTACGAGCAGTACTTC. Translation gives CASSLEGLRGGYEQYF.

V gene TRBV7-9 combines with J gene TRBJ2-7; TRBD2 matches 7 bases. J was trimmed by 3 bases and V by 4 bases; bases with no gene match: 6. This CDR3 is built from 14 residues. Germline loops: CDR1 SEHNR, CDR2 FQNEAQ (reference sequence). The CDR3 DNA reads TGTGCCAGCAGCTCGGGGGGAGCTGACTACGAGCAGTACTTC. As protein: CASSSGGADYEQYF.

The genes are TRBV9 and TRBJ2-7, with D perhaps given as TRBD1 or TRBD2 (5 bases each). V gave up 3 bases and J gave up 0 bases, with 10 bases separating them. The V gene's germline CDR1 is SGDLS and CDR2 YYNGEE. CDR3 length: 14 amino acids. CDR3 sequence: CASSDRDGSYEQYF. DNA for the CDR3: TGTGCCAGCAGCGACCGGGACGGCTCCTACGAGCAGTACTTC.

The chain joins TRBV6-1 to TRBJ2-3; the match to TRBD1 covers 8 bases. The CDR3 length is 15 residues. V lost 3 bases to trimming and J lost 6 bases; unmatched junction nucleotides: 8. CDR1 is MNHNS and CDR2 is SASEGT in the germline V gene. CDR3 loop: CASSEPGGLQDTQYF. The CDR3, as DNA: TGTGCCAGCAGTGAGCCAGGGGGCCTTCAGGATACGCAGTATTTT.

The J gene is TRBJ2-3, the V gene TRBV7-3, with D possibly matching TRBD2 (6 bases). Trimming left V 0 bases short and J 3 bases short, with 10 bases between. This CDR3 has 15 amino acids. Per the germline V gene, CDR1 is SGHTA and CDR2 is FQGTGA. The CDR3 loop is CASSLTGGSTDTQYF. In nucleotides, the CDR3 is TGTGCCAGCAGCTTAACGGGGGGTTCTACAGATACGCAGTATTTT.

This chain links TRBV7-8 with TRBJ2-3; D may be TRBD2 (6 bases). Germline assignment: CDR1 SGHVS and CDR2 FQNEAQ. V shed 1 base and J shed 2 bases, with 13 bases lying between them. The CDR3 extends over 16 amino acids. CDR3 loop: CASSLVGAGSTDTQYF. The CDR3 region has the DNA TGTGCCAGCAGCTTAGTCGGTGCGGGGTCCACAGATACGCAGTATTTT.